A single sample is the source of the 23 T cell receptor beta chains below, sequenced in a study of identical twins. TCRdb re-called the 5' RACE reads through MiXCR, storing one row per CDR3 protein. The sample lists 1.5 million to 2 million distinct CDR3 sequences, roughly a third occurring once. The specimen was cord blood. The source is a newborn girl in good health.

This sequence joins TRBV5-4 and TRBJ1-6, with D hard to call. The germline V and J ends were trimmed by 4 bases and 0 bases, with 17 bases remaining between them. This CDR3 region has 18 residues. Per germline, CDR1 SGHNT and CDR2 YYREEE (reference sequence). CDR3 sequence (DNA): TGTGCCAGCAGCATTGACCCGGCCTTGAGCTCCTATAATTCACCCCTCCACTTT. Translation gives CASSIDPALSSYNSPLHF.

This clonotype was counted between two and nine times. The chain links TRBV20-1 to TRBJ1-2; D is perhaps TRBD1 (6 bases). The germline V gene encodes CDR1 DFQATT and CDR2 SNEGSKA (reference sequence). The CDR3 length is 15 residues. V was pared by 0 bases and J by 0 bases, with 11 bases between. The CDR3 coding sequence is TGCAGTGCTAGAGATAGGGGGTTGGCTAACTATGGCTACACCTTC. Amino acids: CSARDRGLANYGYTF.

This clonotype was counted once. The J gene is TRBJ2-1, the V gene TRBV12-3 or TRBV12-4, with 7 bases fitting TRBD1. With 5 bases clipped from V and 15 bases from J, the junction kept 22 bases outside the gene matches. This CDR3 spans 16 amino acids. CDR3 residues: CASSPVRAGGMIGRFF. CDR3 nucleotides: TGTGCCAGCAGTCCCGTCAGGGCAGGGGGAATGATCGGGCGGTTCTTC.

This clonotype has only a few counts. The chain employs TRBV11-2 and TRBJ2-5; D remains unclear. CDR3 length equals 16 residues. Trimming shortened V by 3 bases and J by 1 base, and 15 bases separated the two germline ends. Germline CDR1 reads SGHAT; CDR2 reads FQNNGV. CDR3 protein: CASSFLYSVTQETQYF. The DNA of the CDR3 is TGTGCCAGCAGCTTTTTGTATTCAGTCACCCAAGAGACCCAGTACTTC.

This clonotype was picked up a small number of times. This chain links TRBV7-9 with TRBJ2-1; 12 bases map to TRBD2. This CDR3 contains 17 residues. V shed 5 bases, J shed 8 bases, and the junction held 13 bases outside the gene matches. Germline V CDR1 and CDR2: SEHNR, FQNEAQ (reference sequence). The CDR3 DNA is TGTGCCAGCAGCCCCGAAAGGACTAGCGGGATGCACTATGAGCAGTTCTTC. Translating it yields CASSPERTSGMHYEQFF.

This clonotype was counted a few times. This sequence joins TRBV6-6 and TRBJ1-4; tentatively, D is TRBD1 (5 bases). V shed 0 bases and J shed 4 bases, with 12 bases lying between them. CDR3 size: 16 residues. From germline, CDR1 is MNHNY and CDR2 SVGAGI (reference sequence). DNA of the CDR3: TGTGCCAGCAGTTACTCCGGTAGGGGCGGTAATGAAAAACTGTTTTTT. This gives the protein CASSYSGRGGNEKLFF.

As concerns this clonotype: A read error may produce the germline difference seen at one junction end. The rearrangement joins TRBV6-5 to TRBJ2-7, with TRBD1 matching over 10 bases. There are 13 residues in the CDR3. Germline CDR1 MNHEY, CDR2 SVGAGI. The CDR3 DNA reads TGTGCCAACAGTCGGACAGGGGGGAACGAGCAGTACTTC. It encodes CANSRTGGNEQYF.

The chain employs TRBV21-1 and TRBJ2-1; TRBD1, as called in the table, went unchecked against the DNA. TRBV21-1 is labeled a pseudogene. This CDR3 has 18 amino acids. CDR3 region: CASSSITPTGLSYNEQFF. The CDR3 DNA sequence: TGTGCCAGCAGCAGTATCACACCGACAGGACTTTCCTACAATGAGCAGTTCTTC.

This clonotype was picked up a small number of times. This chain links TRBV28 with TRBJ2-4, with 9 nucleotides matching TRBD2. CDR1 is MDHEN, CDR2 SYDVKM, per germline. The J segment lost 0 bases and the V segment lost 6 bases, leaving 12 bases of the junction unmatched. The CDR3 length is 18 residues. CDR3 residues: CASSDFGGRGGAKNIQYF. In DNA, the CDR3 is TGTGCCAGCAGCGACTTTGGCGGGAGGGGCGGAGCCAAAAACATTCAGTACTTC.

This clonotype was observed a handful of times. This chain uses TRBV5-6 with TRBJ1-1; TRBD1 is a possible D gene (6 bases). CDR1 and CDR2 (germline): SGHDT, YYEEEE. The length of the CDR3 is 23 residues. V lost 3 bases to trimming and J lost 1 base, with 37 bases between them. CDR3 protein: CASSSPRIPSRDTLARRNTEAFF. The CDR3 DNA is TGTGCCAGCAGCTCACCGAGGATCCCGTCCCGGGACACATTAGCGAGAAGGAACACTGAAGCTTTCTTT.

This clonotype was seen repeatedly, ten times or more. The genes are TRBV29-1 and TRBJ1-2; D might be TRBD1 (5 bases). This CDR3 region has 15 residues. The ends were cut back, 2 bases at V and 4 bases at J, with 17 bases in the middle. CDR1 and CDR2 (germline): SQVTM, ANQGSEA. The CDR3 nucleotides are TGCAGCGTTGAACGGAGGGTGCGACAGACCTATGGCTACACCTTC. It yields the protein CSVERRVRQTYGYTF. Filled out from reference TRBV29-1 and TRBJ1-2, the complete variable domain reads SAVISQKPSRDICQRGTSLTIQCQVDSQVTMMFWYRQQPGQSLTLIATANQGSEATYESGFVIDKFPISRPNLTFSTLTVSNMSPEDSSIYLCSVERRVRQTYGYTFGSGTRLTVV.

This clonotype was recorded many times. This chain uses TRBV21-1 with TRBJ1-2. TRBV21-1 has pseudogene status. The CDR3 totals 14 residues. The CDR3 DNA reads TGTGCCAGCAGCAAAGACGAGGTTAACTATGGCTACACCTTC. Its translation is CASSKDEVNYGYTF.

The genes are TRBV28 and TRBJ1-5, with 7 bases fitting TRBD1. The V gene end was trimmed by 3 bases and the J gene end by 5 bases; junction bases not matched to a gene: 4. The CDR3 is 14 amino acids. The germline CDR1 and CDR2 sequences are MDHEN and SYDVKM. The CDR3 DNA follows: TGTGCCAGCAGTTTCCGGGACAGTTATCAGCCCCAGCATTTT. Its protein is CASSFRDSYQPQHF.

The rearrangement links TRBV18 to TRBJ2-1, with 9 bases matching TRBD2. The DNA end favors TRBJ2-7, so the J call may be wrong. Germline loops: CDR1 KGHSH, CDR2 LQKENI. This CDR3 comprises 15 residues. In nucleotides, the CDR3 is TGTGCCAGCTCACCCCCAGCGGGGGGATACAATGAGCAGTACTTC. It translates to CASSPPAGGYNEQYF.

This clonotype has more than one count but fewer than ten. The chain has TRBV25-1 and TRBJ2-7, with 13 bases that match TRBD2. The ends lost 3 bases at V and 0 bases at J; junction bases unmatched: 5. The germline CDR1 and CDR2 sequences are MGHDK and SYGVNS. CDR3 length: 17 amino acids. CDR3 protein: CASSDGTSGTLSYEQYF. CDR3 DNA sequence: TGTGCCAGCAGTGACGGGACTAGCGGGACTCTCTCCTACGAGCAGTACTTC.

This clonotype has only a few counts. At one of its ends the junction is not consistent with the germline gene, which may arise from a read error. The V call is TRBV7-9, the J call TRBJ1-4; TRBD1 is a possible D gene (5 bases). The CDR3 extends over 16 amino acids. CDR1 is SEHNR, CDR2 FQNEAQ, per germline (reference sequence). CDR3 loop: CASSLVELPEGEILFF. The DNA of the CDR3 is TGTGCCAGCAGCTTAGTAGAACTGCCGGAAGGGGAAATACTGTTTTTT.

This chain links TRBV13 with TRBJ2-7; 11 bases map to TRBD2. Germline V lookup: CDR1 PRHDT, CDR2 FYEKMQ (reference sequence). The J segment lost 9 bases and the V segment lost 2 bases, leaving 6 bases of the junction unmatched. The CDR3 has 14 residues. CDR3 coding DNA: TGTGCCAGCAGCTTACAAGTAGGACTAGCGGGGCAGTACTTC. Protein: CASSLQVGLAGQYF.

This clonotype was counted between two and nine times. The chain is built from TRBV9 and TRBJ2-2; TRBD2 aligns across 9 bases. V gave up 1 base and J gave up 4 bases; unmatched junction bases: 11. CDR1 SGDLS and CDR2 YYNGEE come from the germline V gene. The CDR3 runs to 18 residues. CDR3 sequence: CASSVTSSGNNPTGELFF. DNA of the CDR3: TGTGCCAGCAGCGTAACTTCTAGCGGGAACAATCCCACCGGGGAGCTGTTTTTT.

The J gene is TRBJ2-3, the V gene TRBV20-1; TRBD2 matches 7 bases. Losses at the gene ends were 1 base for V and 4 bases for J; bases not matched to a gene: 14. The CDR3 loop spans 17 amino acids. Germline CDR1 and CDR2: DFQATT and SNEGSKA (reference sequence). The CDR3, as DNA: TGCAGTGCTAGAGGGACTAGTCTTGGGGCGATTGCAGATACGCAGTATTTT. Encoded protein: CSARGTSLGAIADTQYF.

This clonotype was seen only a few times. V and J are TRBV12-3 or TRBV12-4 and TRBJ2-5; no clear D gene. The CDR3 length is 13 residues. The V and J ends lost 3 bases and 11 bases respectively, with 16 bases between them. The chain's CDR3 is CASSFHVYNEQYF. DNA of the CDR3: TGTGCCAGCAGTTTTCACGTTTACAATGAGCAGTACTTC.

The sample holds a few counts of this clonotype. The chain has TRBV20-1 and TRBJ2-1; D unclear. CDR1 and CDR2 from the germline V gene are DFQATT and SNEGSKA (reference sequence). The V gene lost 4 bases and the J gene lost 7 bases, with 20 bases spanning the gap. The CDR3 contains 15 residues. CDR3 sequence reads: CSATDDRSGLNEQFF. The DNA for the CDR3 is TGCAGTGCTACCGACGATCGGAGTGGGTTAAATGAGCAGTTCTTC.

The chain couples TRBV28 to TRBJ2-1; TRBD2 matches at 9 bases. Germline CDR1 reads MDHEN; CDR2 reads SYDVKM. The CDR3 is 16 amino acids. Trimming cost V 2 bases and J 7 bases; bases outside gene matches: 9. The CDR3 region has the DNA TGTGCCAGCAGTTTAAGGGCGGGAGGGCCATTGAATGAGCAGTTCTTC. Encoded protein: CASSLRAGGPLNEQFF. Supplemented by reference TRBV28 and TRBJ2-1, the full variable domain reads DVKVTQSSRYLVKRTGEKVFLECVQDMDHENMFWYRQDPGLGLRLIYFSYDVKMKEKGDIPEGYSVSREKKERFSLILESASTNQTSMYLCASSLRAGGPLNEQFFGPGTRLTVL.

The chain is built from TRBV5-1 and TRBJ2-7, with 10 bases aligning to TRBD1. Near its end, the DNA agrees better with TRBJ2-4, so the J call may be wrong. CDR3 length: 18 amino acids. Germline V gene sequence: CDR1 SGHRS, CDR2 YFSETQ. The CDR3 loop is CASSLVGQGSLAKNIQYF. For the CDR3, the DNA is TGCGCCAGCAGCTTGGTGGGACAGGGGTCATTAGCCAAAAACATTCAGTACTTC.